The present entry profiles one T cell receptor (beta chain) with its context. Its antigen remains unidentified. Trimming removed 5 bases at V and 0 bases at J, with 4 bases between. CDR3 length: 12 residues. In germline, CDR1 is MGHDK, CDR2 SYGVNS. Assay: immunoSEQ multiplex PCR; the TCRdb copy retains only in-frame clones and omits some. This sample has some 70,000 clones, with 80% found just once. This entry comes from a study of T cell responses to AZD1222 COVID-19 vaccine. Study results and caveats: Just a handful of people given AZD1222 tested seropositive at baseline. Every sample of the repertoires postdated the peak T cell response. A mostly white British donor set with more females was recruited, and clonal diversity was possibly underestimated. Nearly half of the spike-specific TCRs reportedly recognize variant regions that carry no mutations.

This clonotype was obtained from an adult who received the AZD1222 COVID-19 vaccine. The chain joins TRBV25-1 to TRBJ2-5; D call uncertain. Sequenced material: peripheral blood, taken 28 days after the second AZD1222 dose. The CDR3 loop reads CASSNNQETQYF. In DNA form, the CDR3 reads TGTGCCAGCAGTAATAACCAAGAGACCCAGTACTTC.